Described below is a single T cell receptor (beta chain) sequence and its context. Antigen: not known. Sequencing used immunoSEQ multiplex PCR; TCRdb keeps in-frame clones, though not all of them. The sample shows about 97,000 clones, roughly 90% of them seen only once. V trimming: 0 bases; J trimming: 9 bases; junction bases outside the gene matches: 7. Germline-derived CDR1 and CDR2 are MRHNA and SNTAGT. CDR3 length: 15 residues. This entry is derived from a study of graft-versus-host responses after intestinal transplantation. Study-level information: Transplant recipients had multivisceral, liver-intestinal, or isolated intestinal grafts.

Study-wide points: Allografts carried high graft-versus-host to host-versus-graft clonal ratios in patients having graft-donor T cell macrochimerism. Recipient marrow harbored GvH clones, some of which surfaced first in ileum or blood.

V is TRBV6-4 and J is TRBJ2-1, with 8 positions matching TRBD2. The sample consisted of PBMCs, taken roughly 68 weeks after intestinal transplant. This clonotype was sampled from a human patient who received an intestinal transplant, so some T cells may come from the graft donor. The CDR3 sequence: CASSDSAGGPSEQFF. For the CDR3, the DNA is TGTGCCAGCAGTGACTCGGCGGGGGGCCCTAGTGAGCAGTTCTTC.